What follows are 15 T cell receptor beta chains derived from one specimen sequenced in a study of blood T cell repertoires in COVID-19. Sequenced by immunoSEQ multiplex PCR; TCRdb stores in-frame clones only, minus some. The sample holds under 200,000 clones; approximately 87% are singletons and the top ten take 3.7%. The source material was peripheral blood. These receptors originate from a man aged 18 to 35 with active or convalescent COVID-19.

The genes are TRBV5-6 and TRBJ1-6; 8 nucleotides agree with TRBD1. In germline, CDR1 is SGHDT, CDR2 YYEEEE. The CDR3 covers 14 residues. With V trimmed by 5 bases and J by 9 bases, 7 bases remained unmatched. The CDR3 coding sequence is TGTGCCAGCAGGGGGACAGGACGAGGTTCACCCCTCCACTTT. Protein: CASRGTGRGSPLHF.

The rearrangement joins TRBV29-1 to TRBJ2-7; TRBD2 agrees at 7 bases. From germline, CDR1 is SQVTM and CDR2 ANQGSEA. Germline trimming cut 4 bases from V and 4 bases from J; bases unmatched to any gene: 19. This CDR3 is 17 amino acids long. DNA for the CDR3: TGCAGCGTTGTCGGACGGGGGGTAGCGGAGGCTAAGTACGAGCAGTACTTC. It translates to CSVVGRGVAEAKYEQYF.

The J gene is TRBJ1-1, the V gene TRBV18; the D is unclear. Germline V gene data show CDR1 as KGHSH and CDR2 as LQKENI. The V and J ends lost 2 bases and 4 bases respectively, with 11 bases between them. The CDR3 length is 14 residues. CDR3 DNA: TGTGCCAGCTCACCATATCAGGATGGCACTGAAGCTTTCTTT. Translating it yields CASSPYQDGTEAFF.

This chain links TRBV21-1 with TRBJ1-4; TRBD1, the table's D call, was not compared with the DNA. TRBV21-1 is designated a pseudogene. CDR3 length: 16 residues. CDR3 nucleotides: TGTGCCAGCAGCACCGACCTTACAGGGATTCATGAAAAACTGTTTTTT. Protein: CASSTDLTGIHEKLFF.

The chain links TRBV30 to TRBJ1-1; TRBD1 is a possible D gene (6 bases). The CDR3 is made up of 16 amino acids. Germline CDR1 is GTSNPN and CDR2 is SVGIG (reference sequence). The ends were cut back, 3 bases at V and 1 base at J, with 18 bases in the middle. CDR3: CAWSGAAGAPNTEAFF. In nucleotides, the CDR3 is TGTGCCTGGAGCGGGGCGGCAGGGGCACCGAACACTGAAGCTTTCTTT.

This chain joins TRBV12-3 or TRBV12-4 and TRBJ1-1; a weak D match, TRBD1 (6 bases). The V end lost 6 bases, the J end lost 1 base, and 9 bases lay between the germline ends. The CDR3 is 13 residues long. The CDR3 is CASRGATNTEAFF. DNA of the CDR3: TGTGCCAGCAGGGGGGCGACGAACACTGAAGCTTTCTTT.

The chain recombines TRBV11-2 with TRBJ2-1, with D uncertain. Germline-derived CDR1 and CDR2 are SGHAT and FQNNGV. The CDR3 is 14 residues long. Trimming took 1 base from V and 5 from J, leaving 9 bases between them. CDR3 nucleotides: TGTGCCAGCAGCTTAGTAGGCGGCCACAATGAGCAGTTCTTC. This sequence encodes CASSLVGGHNEQFF.

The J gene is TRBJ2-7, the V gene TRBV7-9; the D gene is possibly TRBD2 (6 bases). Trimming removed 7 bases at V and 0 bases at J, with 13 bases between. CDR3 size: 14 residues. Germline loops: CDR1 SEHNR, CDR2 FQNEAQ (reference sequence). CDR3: CASTPRDSSYEQYF. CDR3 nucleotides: TGTGCCAGCACCCCGCGGGATAGCTCCTACGAGCAGTACTTC.

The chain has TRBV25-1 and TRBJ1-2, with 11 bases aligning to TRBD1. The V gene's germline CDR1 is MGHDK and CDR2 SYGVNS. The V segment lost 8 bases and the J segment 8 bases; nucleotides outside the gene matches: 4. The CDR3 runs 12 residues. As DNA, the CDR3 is TGTGCCAGCTATGGGACAGGGGGAGGCTACACCTTC. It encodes CASYGTGGGYTF.

The CDR3, as DNA: TGTGCCAGCTCATCCCGACAGGGCCGTCAAGCTGGGGCCAACGTCCTGACTTTC. This gives the protein CASSSRQGRQAGANVLTF. This chain joins TRBV18 and TRBJ2-6, with 7 nucleotides matching TRBD1. CDR1 is KGHSH, CDR2 LQKENI, per germline. The CDR3 sequence is 18 residues long. V lost 5 bases and J lost 2; bases outside the gene matches: 12. The whole variable domain, filled in from reference TRBV18 and TRBJ2-6, reads NAGVMQNPRHLVRRRGQEARLRCSPMKGHSHVYWYRQLPEEGLKFMVYLQKENIIDESGMPKERFSAEFPKEGPSILRIQQVVRGDSAAYFCASSSRQGRQAGANVLTFGAGSRLTVL.

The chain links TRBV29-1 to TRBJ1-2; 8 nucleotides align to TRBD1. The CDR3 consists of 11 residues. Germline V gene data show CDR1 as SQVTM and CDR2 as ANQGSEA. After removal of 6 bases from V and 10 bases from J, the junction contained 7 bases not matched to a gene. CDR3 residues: CSVGGQGTYTF. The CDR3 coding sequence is TGCAGCGTAGGTGGACAGGGCACCTACACCTTC.

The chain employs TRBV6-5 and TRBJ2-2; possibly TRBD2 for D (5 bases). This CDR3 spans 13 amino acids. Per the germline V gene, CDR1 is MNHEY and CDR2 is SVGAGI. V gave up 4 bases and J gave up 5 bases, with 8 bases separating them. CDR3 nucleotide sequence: TGTGCCAGCAGTTTACTAGTAACCGGGGAGCTGTTTTTT. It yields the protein CASSLLVTGELFF.

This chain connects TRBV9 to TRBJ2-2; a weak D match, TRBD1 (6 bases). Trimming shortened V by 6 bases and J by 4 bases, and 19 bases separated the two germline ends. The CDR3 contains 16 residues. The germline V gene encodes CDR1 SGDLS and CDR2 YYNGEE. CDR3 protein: CASTPKQGIVTGELFF. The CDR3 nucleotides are TGTGCCAGCACCCCAAAACAGGGAATAGTCACCGGGGAGCTGTTTTTT.

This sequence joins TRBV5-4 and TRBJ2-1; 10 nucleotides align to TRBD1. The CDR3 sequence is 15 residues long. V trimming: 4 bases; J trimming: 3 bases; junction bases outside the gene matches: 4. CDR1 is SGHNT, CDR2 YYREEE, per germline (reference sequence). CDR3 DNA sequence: TGTGCCAGCAGCGATCGGGACAGGGGCTACAATGAGCAGTTCTTC. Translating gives CASSDRDRGYNEQFF.

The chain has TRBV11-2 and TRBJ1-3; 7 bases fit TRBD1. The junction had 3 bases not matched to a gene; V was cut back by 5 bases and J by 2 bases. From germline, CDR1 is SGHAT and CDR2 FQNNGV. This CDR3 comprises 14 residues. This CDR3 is CASSPGGPGNTIYF. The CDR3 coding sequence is TGTGCCAGCAGCCCAGGGGGGCCTGGAAACACCATATATTTT. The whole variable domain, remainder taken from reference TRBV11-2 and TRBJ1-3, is EAGVAQSPRYKIIEKRQSVAFWCNPISGHATLYWYQQILGQGPKLLIQFQNNGVVDDSQLPKDRFSAERLKGVDSTLKIQPAKLEDSAVYLCASSPGGPGNTIYFGEGSWLTVV.